These 2 T cell receptor beta chains share one sample of origin, sequenced in a study of identifying expanded T cells in peripheral blood (dated by TCRdb to about 2019). Libraries were made using the immunoSEQ multiplex PCR assay. TCRdb holds this immuneACCESS table with in-frame rearrangements only. Some clones are missing; in checked studies, unresolved V genes explain under half, and the rest has no known cause. In this sample the table shows about 100,000 clones, approximately 90% of which occur a single time. Around 15% of the sample belongs to the ten largest clones. Sample: blood. The receptors shown here come from a person between 18 and 75 years old in good health.

The chain combines TRBV7-2 with TRBJ2-5; maybe TRBD2 (6 bases). The J call may be in error: the DNA end matches TRBJ2-7 better. Germline CDR1 SGHTA, CDR2 FQGNSA. The CDR3 loop spans 15 amino acids. The CDR3 is CASSTPISGGYEQYF. The CDR3 nucleotides are TGTGCCAGCAGCACCCCGATTAGCGGAGGCTACGAGCAGTACTTC.

This chain uses TRBV6-5 with TRBJ1-3, with 7 bases matching TRBD1. CDR1 is MNHEY and CDR2 is SVGAGI in the germline V gene. The V gene end was trimmed by 7 bases and the J gene end by 2 bases; junction bases not matched to a gene: 5. This CDR3 comprises 14 residues. In DNA form, the CDR3 reads TGTGCCAGCAAAAGAGACAGGGCTGGAAACACCATATATTTT. Encoded protein: CASKRDRAGNTIYF.